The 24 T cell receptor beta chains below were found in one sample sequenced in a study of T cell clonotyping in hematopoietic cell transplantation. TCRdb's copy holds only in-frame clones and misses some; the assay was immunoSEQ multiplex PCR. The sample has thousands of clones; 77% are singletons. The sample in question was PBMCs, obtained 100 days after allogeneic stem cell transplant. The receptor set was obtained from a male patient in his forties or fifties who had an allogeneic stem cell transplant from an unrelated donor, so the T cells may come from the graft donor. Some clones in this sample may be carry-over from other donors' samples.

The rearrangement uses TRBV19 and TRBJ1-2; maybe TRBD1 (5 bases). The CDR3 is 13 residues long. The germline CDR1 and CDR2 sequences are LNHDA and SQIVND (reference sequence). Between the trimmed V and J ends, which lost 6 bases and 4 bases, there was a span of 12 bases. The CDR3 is CASSPDGAYGYTF. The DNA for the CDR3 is TGTGCCAGTAGCCCCGACGGGGCCTATGGCTACACCTTC.

The CDR3 nucleotides are TGTGCCTGCCAAAGCCTCGACAGCCTTTCCTACGAGCAGTACTTC. Its translation is CACQSLDSLSYEQYF. The chain links TRBV30 to TRBJ2-7, with D perhaps TRBD1 (5 bases). Looked up from germline, CDR1 is GTSNPN and CDR2 is SVGIG (reference sequence). There are 15 residues in the CDR3. Trimming left V 6 bases short and J 1 base short, with 19 bases between.

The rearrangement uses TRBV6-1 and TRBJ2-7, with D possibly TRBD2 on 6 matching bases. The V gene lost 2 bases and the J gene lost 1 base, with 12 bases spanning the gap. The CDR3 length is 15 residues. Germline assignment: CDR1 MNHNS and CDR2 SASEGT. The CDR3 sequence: CASSERLASSYEQYF. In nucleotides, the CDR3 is TGTGCCAGCAGTGAACGTCTAGCGAGTTCCTACGAGCAGTACTTC.

The CDR3 is CASSFEGRAGNTIYF. The CDR3 nucleotides read TGTGCCAGCAGCTTTGAGGGGCGGGCTGGAAACACCATATATTTT. This chain connects TRBV5-4 to TRBJ1-3, with a possible D match to TRBD1 (5 bases). Germline V lookup: CDR1 SGHNT, CDR2 YYREEE (reference sequence). This CDR3 comprises 15 residues. V lost 2 bases, J lost 2 bases, and 11 bases lay in between.

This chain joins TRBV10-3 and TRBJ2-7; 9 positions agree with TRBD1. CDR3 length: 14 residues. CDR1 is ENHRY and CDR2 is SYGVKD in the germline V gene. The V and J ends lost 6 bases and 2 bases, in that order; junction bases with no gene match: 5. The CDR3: CAIRDRDRAYEQYF. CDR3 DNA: TGTGCCATCAGGGACCGGGACAGGGCCTACGAGCAGTACTTC.

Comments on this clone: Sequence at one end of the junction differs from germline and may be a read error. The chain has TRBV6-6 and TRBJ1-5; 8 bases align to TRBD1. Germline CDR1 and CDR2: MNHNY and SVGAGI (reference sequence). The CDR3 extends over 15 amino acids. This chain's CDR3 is CTSGNTGGSNQPQHF. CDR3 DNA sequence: TGTACCAGCGGGAATACAGGGGGAAGCAATCAGCCCCAGCATTTT.

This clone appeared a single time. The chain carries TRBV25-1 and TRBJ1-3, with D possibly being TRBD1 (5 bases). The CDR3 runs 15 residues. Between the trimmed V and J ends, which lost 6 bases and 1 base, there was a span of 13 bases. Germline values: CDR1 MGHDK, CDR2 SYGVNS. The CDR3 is CASSRTSSSGNTIYF. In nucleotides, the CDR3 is TGTGCCAGCAGCCGGACAAGTTCTTCTGGAAACACCATATATTTT.

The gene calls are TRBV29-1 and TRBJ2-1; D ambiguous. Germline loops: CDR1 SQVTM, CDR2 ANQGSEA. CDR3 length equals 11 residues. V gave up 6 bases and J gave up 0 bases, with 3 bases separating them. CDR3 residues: CSVGSYNEQFF. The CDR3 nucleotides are TGCAGCGTGGGCTCCTACAATGAGCAGTTCTTC.

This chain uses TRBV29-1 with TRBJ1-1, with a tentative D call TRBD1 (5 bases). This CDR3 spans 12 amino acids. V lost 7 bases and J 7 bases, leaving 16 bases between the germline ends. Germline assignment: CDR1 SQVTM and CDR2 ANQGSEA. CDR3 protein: CSGGTPSGEAFF. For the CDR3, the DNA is TGCAGCGGCGGGACCCCCTCCGGTGAAGCTTTCTTT.

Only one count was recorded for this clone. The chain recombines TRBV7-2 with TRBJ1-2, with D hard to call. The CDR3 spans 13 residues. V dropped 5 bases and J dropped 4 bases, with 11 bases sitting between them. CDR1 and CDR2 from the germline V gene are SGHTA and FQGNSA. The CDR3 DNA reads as TGTGCCAGCAGCAGTTCGTTCAGCTATGGCTACACCTTC. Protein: CASSSSFSYGYTF. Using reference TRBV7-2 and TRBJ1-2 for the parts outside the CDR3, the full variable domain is GAGVSQSPSNKVTEKGKDVELRCDPISGHTALYWYRQSLGQGLEFLIYFQGNSAPDKSGLPSDRFSAERTGGSVSTLTIQRTQQEDSAVYLCASSSSFSYGYTFGSGTRLTVV.

CDR3 in DNA: TGTGCCAGCAGCTTTCGCCGGAGCCTAAGTTACTATGGCTACACCTTC. Its protein product is CASSFRRSLSYYGYTF. J is TRBJ1-2 and V is TRBV5-6; D ambiguous. Germline CDR1 reads SGHDT; CDR2 reads YYEEEE. The CDR3 consists of 16 residues. V lost 2 bases to trimming and J lost 3 bases, with 17 bases between them.

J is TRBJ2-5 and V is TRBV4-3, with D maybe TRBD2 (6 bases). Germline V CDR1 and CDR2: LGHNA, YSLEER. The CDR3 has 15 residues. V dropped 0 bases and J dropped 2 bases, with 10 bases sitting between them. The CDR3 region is CASSQESGLQETQYF. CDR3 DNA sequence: TGCGCCAGCAGCCAAGAAAGCGGACTACAAGAGACCCAGTACTTC.

In DNA, the CDR3 is TGTGCCAGCAGACAGGGGGCCGACTATGGCTACACCTTC. This sequence encodes CASRQGADYGYTF. V gene TRBV2 combines with J gene TRBJ1-2; 9 positions agree with TRBD1. CDR1 SNHLY and CDR2 FYNNEI come from the germline V gene. This CDR3 spans 13 amino acids. The junction had 2 bases not matched to a gene; V was cut back by 6 bases and J by 3 bases.

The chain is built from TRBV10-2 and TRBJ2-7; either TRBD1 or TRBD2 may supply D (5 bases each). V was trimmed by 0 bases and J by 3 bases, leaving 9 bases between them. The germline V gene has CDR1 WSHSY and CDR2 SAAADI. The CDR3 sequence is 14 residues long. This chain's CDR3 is CASSESPGLYEQYF. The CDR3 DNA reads TGCGCCAGCAGTGAGTCTCCGGGGCTCTACGAGCAGTACTTC.

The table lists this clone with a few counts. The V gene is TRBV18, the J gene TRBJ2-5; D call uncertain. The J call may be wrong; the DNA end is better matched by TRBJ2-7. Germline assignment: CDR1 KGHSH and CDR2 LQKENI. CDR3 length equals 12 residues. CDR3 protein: CASSPEMVEQYF. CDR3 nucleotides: TGTGCCAGCTCACCCGAAATGGTCGAGCAGTACTTC.

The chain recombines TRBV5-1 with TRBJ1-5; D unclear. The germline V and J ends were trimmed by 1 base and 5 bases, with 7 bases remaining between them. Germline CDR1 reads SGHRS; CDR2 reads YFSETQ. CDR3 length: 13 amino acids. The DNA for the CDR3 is TGCGCCAGCAGCTTGATGGCGGATCAGCCCCAGCATTTT. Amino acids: CASSLMADQPQHF. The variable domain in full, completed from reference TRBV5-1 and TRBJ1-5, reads KAGVTQTPRYLIKTRGQQVTLSCSPISGHRSVSWYQQTPGQGLQFLFEYFSETQRNKGNFPGRFSGRQFSNSRSEMNVSTLELGDSALYLCASSLMADQPQHFGDGTRLSIL.

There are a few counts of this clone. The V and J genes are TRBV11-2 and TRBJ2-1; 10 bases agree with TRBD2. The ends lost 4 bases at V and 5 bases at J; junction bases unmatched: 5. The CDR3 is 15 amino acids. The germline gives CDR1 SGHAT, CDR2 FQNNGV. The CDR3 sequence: CASSSWTSGNNEQFF. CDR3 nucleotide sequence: TGTGCCAGCAGCTCTTGGACTAGCGGAAACAATGAGCAGTTCTTC.

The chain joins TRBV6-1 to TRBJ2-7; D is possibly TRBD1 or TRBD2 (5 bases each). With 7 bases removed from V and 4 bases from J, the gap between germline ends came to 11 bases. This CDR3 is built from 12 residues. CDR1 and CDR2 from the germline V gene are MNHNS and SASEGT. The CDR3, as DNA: TGTGCCAGCACCCCCGGGGCTTACGAGCAGTACTTC. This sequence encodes CASTPGAYEQYF.

The CDR3 DNA reads as TGTGCCAGCAGCTTCATTGGTTCAGGGACCGGCTACGAGCAGTACTTC. Its protein is CASSFIGSGTGYEQYF. This sequence joins TRBV5-6 and TRBJ2-7; D tentatively fits TRBD1 or TRBD2 (5 bases each). Trimming left V 2 bases short and J 3 bases short, with 18 bases between. This CDR3 contains 16 residues. From germline, CDR1 is SGHDT and CDR2 YYEEEE.

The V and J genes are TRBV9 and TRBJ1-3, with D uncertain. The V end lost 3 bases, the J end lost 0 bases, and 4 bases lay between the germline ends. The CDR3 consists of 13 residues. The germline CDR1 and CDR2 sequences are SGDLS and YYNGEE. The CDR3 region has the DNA TGTGCCAGCAGCGGTATCTCTGGAAACACCATATATTTT. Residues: CASSGISGNTIYF.

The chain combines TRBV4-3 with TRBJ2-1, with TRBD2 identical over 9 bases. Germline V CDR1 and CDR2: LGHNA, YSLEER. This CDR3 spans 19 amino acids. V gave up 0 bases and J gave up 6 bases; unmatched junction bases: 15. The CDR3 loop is CASSQDRRLADPGGNEQFF. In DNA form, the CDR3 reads TGCGCCAGCAGCCAAGATCGGAGACTAGCGGATCCGGGGGGCAATGAGCAGTTCTTC.

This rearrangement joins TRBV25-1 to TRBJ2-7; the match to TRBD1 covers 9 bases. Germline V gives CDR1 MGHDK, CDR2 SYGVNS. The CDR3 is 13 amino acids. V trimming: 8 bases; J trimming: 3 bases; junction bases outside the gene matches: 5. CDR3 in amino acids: CASYGQGHYEQYF. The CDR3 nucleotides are TGTGCCAGCTACGGACAGGGGCACTACGAGCAGTACTTC.

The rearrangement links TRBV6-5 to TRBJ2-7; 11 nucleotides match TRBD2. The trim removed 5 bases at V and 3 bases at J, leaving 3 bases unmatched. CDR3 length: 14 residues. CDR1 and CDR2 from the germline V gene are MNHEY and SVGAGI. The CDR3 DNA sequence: TGTGCCAGCAGTAGCGGACTAGCGGGCTACGAGCAGTACTTC. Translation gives CASSSGLAGYEQYF.

The CDR3 loop reads CASSYSISGGYEQYF. CDR3 nucleotides: TGTGCCAGCAGTTACTCGATCTCGGGAGGTTACGAGCAGTACTTC. The V and J genes are TRBV6-5 and TRBJ2-7; 7 bases match TRBD2. CDR3 size: 15 residues. Germline CDR1 is MNHEY and CDR2 is SVGAGI. V dropped 0 bases and J dropped 4; count of bases not matched to a gene: 6.